These T cell receptor beta chains were read from a single sample in a study of blood T cell repertoires in COVID-19. Generated by immunoSEQ multiplex PCR, the TCRdb table keeps only in-frame clones and is missing some. The repertoire holds 250,000 to 350,000 clones, with just over 90% as singletons. The source material was peripheral blood. These receptors were obtained from a woman in her 30s with COVID-19, enrolled during active disease. Each CDR3 is given without its conserved first and last residue.

CDR3 length	V gene	J gene	CDR3 protein
16	TRBV5-6	TRBJ2-7	ASSSDVEAGAGSYEQY
13	TRBV11-2	TRBJ2-5	ASTPGQGWRETQY
13	TRBV6-2/TRBV6-3	TRBJ1-5	ASSRVSYSNQPQH
12	TRBV4-1	TRBJ2-5	ASSHGQGTETQY
15	TRBV2	TRBJ2-6	ASRREGAYSGANVLT
17	TRBV3-1/TRBV3-2	TRBJ2-6	ASSHPPGTAVWGANVLT
14	TRBV9	TRBJ2-7	ASSVGGAGGSYEQY
14	TRBV18	TRBJ2-1	ASSQGSSGINNEQF
14	TRBV3-1/TRBV3-2	TRBJ1-3	ASSQAETLSGNTIY
14	TRBV28	TRBJ2-1	ASSLTPSGGRNEQF
14	TRBV18	TRBJ2-5	ASSPLGTAEGETQY
13	TRBV5-1	TRBJ2-3	ASSAGTGGADTQY
14	TRBV4-1	TRBJ2-7	ASSQDRRQDLYEQY
14	TRBV28	TRBJ1-6	ASSLDRAWDNSPLH
13	TRBV19	TRBJ2-1	ASSLWLAALYEQF
11	TRBV6-2/TRBV6-3	TRBJ2-7	ASSYSDRAEQY
10	TRBV30	TRBJ2-7	ACRTGGYEQY
11	TRBV16	TRBJ2-7	ASSPPADHEQY
12	TRBV6-5	TRBJ2-1	ASIAGMTYNEQF
11	TRBV18	TRBJ1-1	ASSPVANTEAF
10	TRBV30	TRBJ1-2	AWTVADYGYT
13	TRBV16	TRBJ2-4	ASSQSGTGVNIQY
12	TRBV28	TRBJ2-7	ASRLDRVSYEQY
15	TRBV5-1	TRBJ1-2	ASSLAEGGPEDYGYT
10	TRBV3-1/TRBV3-2	TRBJ1-2	ASSSDSYGYT
15	TRBV10-2	TRBJ1-5	ASSESTGPYSNQPQH
13	TRBV2	TRBJ1-2	ASRPGQGADYGYT
12	TRBV5-1	TRBJ2-7	ASSLGAGRHEQY
13	TRBV5-1	TRBJ2-7	ASSLGRQGAYEQY